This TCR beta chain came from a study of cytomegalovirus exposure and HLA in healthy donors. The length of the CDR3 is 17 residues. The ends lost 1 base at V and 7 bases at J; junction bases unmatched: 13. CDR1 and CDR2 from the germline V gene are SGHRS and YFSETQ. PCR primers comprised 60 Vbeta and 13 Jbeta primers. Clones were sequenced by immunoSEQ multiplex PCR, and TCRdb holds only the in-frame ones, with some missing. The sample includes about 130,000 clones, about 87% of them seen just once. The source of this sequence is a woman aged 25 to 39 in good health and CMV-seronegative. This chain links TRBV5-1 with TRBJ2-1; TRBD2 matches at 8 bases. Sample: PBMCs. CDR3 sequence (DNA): TGCGCCAGCAGCTTGCCGATAAAGCGGGAGAGGGCTAATGAGCAGTTCTTC. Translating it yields CASSLPIKRERANEQFF.